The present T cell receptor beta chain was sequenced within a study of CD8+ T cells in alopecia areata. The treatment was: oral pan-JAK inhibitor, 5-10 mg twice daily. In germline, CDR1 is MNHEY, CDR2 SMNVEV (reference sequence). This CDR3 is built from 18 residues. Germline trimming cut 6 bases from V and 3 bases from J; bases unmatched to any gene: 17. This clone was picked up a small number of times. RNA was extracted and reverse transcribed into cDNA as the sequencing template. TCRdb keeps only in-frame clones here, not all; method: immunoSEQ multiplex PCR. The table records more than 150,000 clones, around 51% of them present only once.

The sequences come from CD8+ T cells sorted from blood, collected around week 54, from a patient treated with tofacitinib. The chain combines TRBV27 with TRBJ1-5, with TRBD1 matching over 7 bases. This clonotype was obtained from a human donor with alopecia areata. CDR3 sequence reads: CASSPLTGNHRVNQPQHF. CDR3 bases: TGTGCCAGCAGCCCCTTGACAGGGAATCATAGGGTCAATCAGCCCCAGCATTTT.